A selection of T cell receptor beta chains follows, all from one sample in a study of blood T cell repertoires in COVID-19. TCRdb's table, derived via immunoSEQ multiplex PCR, lists solely in-frame clones and lacks some. This sample carries some 530,000 clones, about nine tenths of them seen once, and the ten largest clones take 6.5% to 8.5%. Sequencing was done on a sample of PBMCs or T cells enriched from blood (not recorded which). Receptor source: a woman in her sixties or seventies who had recovered from COVID-19. Both conserved end residues are part of each CDR3. Each record gives: D gene, V gene, clone size, J gene, CDR3 protein, CDR3 DNA. The D gene is left open where the match is weak. A row's size may be missing; if present it is once, few, many or a size class.

.	TRBV10-3	.	TRBJ1-1	CAISEVPMNTEAFF	TGTGCCATCAGTGAGGTCCCTATGAACACTGAAGCTTTCTTT
TRBD1	TRBV29-1	once	TRBJ1-2	CSVEGGIDRVYGYTF	TGCAGCGTGGAGGGGGGTATCGACAGGGTTTATGGCTACACCTTC
TRBD1	TRBV5-1	once	TRBJ1-1	CASSPRGQQNTEAFF	TGCGCCAGCAGCCCTAGGGGACAGCAGAACACTGAAGCTTTCTTT
.	TRBV3-1/TRBV3-2	.	TRBJ1-2	CASSLAGGAGRYGYTF	TGTGCCAGCAGCCTGGCGGGGGGCGCCGGGCGGTATGGCTACACCTTC
.	TRBV2	.	TRBJ1-5	CASSESRRGPQHF	TGTGCCAGCAGTGAATCTAGGCGGGGGCCCCAGCATTTT
TRBD1	TRBV9	.	TRBJ1-2	CASSVGPQLTGDGYGYTF	TGTGCCAGCAGCGTAGGGCCCCAATTGACAGGGGATGGCTATGGCTACACCTTC
TRBD1	TRBV18	.	TRBJ1-2	CASSPFDRVVGYTF	TGTGCCAGCTCACCTTTCGACAGGGTAGTCGGCTACACCTTC
TRBD2	TRBV11-2	few	TRBJ2-5	CASSRLAGARGTQYF	TGTGCCAGCAGCCGACTAGCGGGAGCCCGAGGGACCCAGTACTTC
TRBD2	TRBV28	.	TRBJ2-3	CASSLRRGGTDTQYF	TGTGCCAGCAGTTTGCGACGGGGGGGCACAGATACGCAGTATTTT
TRBD1	TRBV5-4	.	TRBJ1-1	CASSSTGGRDMTEAFF	TGTGCCAGCAGCTCGACAGGGGGCCGGGATATGACTGAAGCTTTCTTT
TRBD1	TRBV27	.	TRBJ2-2	CASSSWDSPRGELFF	TGTGCCAGCAGTTCCTGGGACAGCCCAAGAGGGGAGCTGTTTTTT
.	TRBV4-1	.	TRBJ2-1	CASSQESSYNEQFF	TGCGCCAGCAGCCAGGAGAGCTCCTACAATGAGCAGTTCTTC
.	TRBV6-5	.	TRBJ2-2	CASSYSNPDRLRELFF	TGTGCCAGCAGTTACTCGAACCCAGACAGGTTGCGGGAGCTGTTTTTT
.	TRBV10-2	.	TRBJ2-6	CASSESRRSISGANVLTF	TGCGCCAGCAGTGAGTCTCGCAGGTCCATCTCTGGGGCCAACGTCCTGACTTTC
.	TRBV7-8	.	TRBJ1-1	CASSLLSRWGESVTEAFF	TGTGCCAGCAGCTTACTATCGAGGTGGGGGGAATCTGTCACTGAAGCTTTCTTT
.	TRBV3-1/TRBV3-2	.	TRBJ1-6	CASSQWGGDSPLHF	TGTGCCAGCAGCCAATGGGGAGGGGATTCACCCCTCCACTTT
.	TRBV2	few	TRBJ1-5	CASSVTGPNQPQHF	TGTGCCAGCAGTGTGACAGGACCCAATCAGCCCCAGCATTTT
.	TRBV6-5	.	TRBJ1-5	CATGDRLDSNQPQHF	TGTGCCACCGGCGACAGGCTCGATAGCAATCAGCCCCAGCATTTT
.	TRBV19	.	TRBJ1-6	CASSSGQHNSPLHF	TGTGCCAGTAGTAGCGGACAGCATAATTCACCCCTCCACTTT
.	TRBV6-5	.	TRBJ1-3	CASSQTGSGGNTIYF	TGTGCCAGCAGCCAAACAGGGTCGGGAGGAAACACCATATATTTT
.	TRBV3-1/TRBV3-2	.	TRBJ2-7	CASSQFARRGYEQYF	TGTGCCAGCAGCCAATTTGCCAGACGGGGATACGAGCAGTACTTC
.	TRBV28	.	TRBJ1-3	CASSPGGGNTIYF	TGTGCCAGCAGTCCGGGGGGTGGAAACACCATATATTTT
.	TRBV10-3	once	TRBJ2-4	CAISGETKNIQYF	TGTGCCATCAGTGGTGAGACCAAAAACATTCAGTACTTC
TRBD1	TRBV5-1	.	TRBJ1-3	CASSPGGQGGNTIYF	TGCGCCAGCAGCCCGGGAGGACAGGGGGGAAACACCATATATTTT
.	TRBV12-1	.	TRBJ2-1	CASRTGSSNEQFF	TGTGCCAGCAGGACAGGTTCGAGCAATGAGCAGTTCTTC
TRBD1	TRBV5-6	.	TRBJ1-4	CASSSWTGYNEKLFF	TGTGCCAGCAGCTCATGGACAGGTTATAATGAAAAACTGTTTTTT
TRBD2	TRBV28	.	TRBJ2-5	CASRTPGGPETQYF	TGTGCCAGCAGGACACCGGGGGGGCCGGAGACCCAGTACTTC